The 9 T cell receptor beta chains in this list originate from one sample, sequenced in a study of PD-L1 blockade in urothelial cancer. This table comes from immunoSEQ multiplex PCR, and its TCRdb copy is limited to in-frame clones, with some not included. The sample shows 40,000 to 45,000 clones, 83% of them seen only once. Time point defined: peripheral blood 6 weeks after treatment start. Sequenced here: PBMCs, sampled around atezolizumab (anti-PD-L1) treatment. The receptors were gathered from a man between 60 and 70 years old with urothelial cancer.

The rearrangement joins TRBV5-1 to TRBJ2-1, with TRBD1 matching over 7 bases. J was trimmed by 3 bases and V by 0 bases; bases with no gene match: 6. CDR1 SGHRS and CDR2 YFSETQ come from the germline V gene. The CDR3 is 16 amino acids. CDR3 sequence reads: CASSLVGQLSYNEQFF. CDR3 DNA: TGCGCCAGCAGCTTGGTGGGACAGCTAAGCTACAATGAGCAGTTCTTC.

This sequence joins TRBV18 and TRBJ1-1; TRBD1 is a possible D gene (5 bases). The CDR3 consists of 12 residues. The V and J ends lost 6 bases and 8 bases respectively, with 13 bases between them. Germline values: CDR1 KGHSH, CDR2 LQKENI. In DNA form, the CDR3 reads TGTGCCAGCTCGCGGGACCTTATCGAAGCTTTCTTT. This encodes CASSRDLIEAFF.

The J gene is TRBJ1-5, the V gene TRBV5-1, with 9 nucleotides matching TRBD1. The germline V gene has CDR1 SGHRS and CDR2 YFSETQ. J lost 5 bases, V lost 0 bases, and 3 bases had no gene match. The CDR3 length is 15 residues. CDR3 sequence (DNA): TGCGCCAGCAGCTTGGAGGGACAGGGAGATCAGCCCCAGCATTTT. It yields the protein CASSLEGQGDQPQHF.

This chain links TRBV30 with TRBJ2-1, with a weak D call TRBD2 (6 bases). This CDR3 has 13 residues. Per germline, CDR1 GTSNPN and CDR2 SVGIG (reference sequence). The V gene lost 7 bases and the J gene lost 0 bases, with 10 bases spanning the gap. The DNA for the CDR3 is TGTGCCTCGGTGGGGGGCTCCTACAATGAGCAGTTCTTC. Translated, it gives CASVGGSYNEQFF.

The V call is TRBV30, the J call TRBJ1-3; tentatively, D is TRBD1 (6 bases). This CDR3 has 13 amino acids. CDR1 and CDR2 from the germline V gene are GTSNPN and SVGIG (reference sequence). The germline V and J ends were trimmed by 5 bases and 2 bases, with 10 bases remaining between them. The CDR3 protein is CAWDSGAGNTIYF. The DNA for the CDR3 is TGTGCCTGGGACTCAGGGGCTGGAAACACCATATATTTT.

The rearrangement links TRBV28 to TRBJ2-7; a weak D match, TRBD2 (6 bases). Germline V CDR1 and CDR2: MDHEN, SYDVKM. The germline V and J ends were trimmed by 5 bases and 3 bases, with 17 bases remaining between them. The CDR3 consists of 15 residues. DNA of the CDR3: TGTGCCAGCAGTCCCCCGGGGGAGCGAGTCTACGAGCAGTACTTC. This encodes CASSPPGERVYEQYF.

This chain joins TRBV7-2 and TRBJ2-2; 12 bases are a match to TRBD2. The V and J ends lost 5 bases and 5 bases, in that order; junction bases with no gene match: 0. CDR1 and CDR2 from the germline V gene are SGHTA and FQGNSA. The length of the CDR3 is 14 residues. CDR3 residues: CASSGTSGTGELFF. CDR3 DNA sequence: TGTGCCAGCAGCGGGACTAGCGGGACCGGGGAGCTGTTTTTT.

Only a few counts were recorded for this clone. The CDR3 region has the DNA TGCAGCGTTGAGTCACAGGCCTACGAGCAGTACTTC. Its translation is CSVESQAYEQYF. The chain carries TRBV29-1 and TRBJ2-7; D might be TRBD1 (5 bases). Trimming stripped 3 bases from V and 2 bases from J, with 8 bases between. The CDR3 is 12 amino acids. Germline values: CDR1 SQVTM, CDR2 ANQGSEA.

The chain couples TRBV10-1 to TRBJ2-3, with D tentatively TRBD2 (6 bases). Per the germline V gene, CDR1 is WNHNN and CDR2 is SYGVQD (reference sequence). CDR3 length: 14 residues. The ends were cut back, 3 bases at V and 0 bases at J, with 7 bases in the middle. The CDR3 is CASSDGGSTDTQYF. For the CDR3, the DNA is TGCGCCAGCAGTGATGGGGGGAGCACAGATACGCAGTATTTT.